Presented here are 2 T cell receptor beta chains from one specimen sequenced in a study of metastatic and nonmetastatic thyroid tumors. TCRdb re-called the PCR reads with MiXCR. The sample holds 10,000 to 15,000 clones; about 12% are singletons and the top ten take roughly 33%. Prior to thyroid surgery, none of the patients had received any treatment. Sequenced material: blood. These receptors all stem from a female donor with papillary thyroid cancer or a benign thyroid nodule (not recorded which). Some clones in this sample may be carry-over from other donors' samples.

This clone was seen many times. The genes are TRBV24-1 and TRBJ2-3; 8 positions agree with TRBD1. This CDR3 has 13 residues. The V segment lost 3 bases and the J segment 8 bases; nucleotides outside the gene matches: 3. The germline gives CDR1 KGHDR, CDR2 SFDVKD. In DNA, the CDR3 is TGTGCCACCAGTGATGACAGGGGTCGTACGCAGTATTTT. Translating it yields CATSDDRGRTQYF.

This clone occurred many times. This rearrangement joins TRBV2 to TRBJ2-5; D is unclear. This CDR3 has 10 residues. Trimming removed 6 bases at V and 4 bases at J, with 3 bases between. The germline CDR1 and CDR2 sequences are SNHLY and FYNNEI. In nucleotides, the CDR3 is TGTGCCAGCAGAATAGAGACCCAGTACTTC. Its protein is CASRIETQYF.